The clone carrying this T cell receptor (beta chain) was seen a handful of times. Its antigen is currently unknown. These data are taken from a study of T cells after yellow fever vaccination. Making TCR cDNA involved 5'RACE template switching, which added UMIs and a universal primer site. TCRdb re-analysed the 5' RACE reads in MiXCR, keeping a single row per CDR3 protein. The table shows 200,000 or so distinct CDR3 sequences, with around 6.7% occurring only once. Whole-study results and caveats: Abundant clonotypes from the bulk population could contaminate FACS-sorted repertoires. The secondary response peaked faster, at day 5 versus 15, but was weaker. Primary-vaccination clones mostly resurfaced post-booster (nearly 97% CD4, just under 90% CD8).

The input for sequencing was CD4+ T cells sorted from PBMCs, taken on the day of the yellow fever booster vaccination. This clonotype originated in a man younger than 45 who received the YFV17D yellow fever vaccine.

The chain's CDR3 is CATKGNQPQHF. CDR3 nucleotides: TGTGCCACCAAAGGAAATCAGCCCCAGCATTTT. The rearrangement joins TRBV15 to TRBJ1-5; the D is unclear. V gave up 7 bases and J gave up 4 bases, with 5 bases separating them. The CDR3 consists of 11 residues. Per germline, CDR1 LNHNV and CDR2 YYDKDF (reference sequence).